This entry features one TCR beta chain sequence. The antigen is unknown. This CDR3 has 15 residues. J gave up 4 bases and V 7 bases, and 12 bases lay outside the gene matches. Germline CDR1 and CDR2: MNHEY and SVGAGI. The protocol was immunoSEQ multiplex PCR, while the TCRdb copy is restricted to in-frame clones and leaves out a portion. The table has about 73,000 clones, around 93% seen once. The data were obtained in a study of Tregs in tolerant kidney transplant recipients. Broader study findings: Changing PCR primers prevented nucleotide comparison between some patients' samples. Biological reproducibility was not directly addressed, but technical replication error appeared minimal.

The clonotype comes from a human donor who received a combined kidney and bone marrow transplant. The sequencing used Tregs from blood, collected before the transplant. The genes are TRBV6-5 and TRBJ2-5, with TRBD1 identical over 7 bases. CDR3 DNA: TGTGCCAGCACCCCCTCCGAGGGGGCGCGAGAGACCCAGTACTTC. Its translation: CASTPSEGARETQYF.